This TCR beta chain comes out of a study of blood T cell repertoires in COVID-19. The V gene lost 4 bases and the J gene lost 0 bases, with 8 bases spanning the gap. This CDR3 contains 14 residues. Looked up from germline, CDR1 is MDHEN and CDR2 is SYDVKM. The data were produced by immunoSEQ multiplex PCR, yet TCRdb's version contains in-frame clones alone and is incomplete. The sample has tens of thousands of clones; 75% to 80% are singletons. This receptor was obtained from a woman in her fifties or sixties with acute or convalescent COVID-19. Sequencing used peripheral blood. The chain has TRBV28 and TRBJ2-3, with unresolved D. CDR3 nucleotide sequence: TGTGCCAGCAGTTACAGTGGTAGCACAGATACGCAGTATTTT. Its translation is CASSYSGSTDTQYF.